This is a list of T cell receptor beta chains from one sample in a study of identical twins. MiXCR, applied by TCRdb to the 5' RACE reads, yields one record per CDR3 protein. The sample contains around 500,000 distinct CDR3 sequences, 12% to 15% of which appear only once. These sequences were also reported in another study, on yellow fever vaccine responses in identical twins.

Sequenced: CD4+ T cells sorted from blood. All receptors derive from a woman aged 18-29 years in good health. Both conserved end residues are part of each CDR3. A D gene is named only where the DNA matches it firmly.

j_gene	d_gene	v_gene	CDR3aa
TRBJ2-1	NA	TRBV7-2	CASSLALVGYEQFF
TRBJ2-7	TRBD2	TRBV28	CASRSAGMYYEQYF
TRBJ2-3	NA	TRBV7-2	CASSLAGLGDTQYF
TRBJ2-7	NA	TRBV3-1	CASSRDGPYEQYF
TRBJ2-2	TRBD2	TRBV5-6	CASPGGAGVANTGELFF
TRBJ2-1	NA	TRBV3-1	CASSQDSGHHNEQFF
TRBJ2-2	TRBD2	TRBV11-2	CASSPGLALTGELFF
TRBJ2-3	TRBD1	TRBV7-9	CASSSGQGSTDTQYF
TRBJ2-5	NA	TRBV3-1	CASSPKWDYQETQYF
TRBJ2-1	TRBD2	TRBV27	CASKSPGLAGGPWGNEQFF
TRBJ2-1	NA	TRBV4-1	CASSQEGAGGREQFF
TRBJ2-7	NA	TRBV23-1	CASSHPQTGPSPYEQYF
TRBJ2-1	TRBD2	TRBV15	CATGLAGGPTYNEQFF
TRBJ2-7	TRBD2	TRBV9	CASSVAKLAGEKYEQYF
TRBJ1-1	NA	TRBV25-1	CASSEFGGYTEAFF
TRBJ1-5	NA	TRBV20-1	CSARGWDGPDQPQHF
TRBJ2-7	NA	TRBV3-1	CASSQDGTSRGEQYF
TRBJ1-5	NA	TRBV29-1	CSVKDSNQPQHF
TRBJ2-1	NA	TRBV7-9	CASSFVEGSEQFF
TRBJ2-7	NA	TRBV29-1	CSVVPNPYEQYF
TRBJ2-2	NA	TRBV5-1	CASSLNRAGDYTGELFF
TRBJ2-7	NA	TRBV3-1	CASSQGGSGTGSYEQYF
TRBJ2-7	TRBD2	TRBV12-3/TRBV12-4	CASRAGGGLPHEQYF
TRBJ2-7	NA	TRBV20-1	CSAISSGTAYEQYF
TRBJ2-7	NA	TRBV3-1	CASSQEFGEGTYEQYF
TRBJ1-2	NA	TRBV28	CASSLSPSGYTF
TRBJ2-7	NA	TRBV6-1	CASSDLKTFGQFYEQYF
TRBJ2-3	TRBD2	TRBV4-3	CASSQDRGLAGGDTQYF
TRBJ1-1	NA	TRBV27	CASTLLGGTEAFF
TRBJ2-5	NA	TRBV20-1	CSARYRHLKETQYF
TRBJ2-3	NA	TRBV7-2	CASSQFTDTQYF
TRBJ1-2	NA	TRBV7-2	CASSLGGSLGYGYTF
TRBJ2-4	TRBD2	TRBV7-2	CASSTIAGGPRNIQYF
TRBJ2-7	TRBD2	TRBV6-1	CASSRSGVDEQYF
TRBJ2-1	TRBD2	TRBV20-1	CSAGGGSSSYNEQFF
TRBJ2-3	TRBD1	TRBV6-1	CASKKDRVITDTQYF
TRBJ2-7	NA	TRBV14	CASGQSFYEQYF
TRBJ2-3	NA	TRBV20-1	CSARDMGRATDTQYF
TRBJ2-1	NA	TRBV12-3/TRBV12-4	CASSRGPVQNYNEQFF
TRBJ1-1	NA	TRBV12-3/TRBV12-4	CASNFQRLNTEAFF
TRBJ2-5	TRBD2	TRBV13	CASSLRASGKQETQYF
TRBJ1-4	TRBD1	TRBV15	CATSRAPGTGVDQKLFF
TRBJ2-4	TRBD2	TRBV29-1	CSVVWSGKGNIQYF
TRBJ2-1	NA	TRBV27	CASSTQYNEQFF
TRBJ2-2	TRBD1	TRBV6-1	CASLPPGQSTGELFF
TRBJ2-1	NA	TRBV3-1	CASSPDRSYEQFF
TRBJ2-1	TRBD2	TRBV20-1	CSAPEGLAGGGNEQFF
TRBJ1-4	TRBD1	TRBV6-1	CASSEAGTGGLNNEKLFF
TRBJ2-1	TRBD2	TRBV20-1	CSARDGKRGVNEQFF
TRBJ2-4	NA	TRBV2	CASSGSKPRAKNIQYF
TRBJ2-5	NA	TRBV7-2	CASSLYGTGTFETQYF
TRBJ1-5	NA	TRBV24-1	CATSDLNSGGQPQHF
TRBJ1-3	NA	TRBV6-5	CASSYAQGSSGNTIYF
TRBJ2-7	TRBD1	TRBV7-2	CASSLASTGGAYEQYF
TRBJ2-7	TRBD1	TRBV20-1	CSATRPGQGAYEQYF
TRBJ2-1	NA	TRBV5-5	CASSLGPFYEQFF
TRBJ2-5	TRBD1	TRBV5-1	CASSRDRGETQYF
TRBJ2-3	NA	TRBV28	CASGEGFLDTQYF
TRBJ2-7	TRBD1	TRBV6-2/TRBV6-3	CASSYSRGGWSEQYF
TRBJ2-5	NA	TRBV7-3	CASSTQPQETQYF